The 27 T cell receptor beta chains given below trace back to one sample, sequenced in a study of a mutant IDH1 vaccine in newly diagnosed glioma. The time point denotes: week 5, during vaccination. Alongside topical imiquimod, each dose of vaccine comprised 300 ug of mutant IDH1 20-mer peptide. No antigen is known for these receptors. Only in-frame clones appear in the TCRdb table, and some are missing; sequencing was by immunoSEQ multiplex PCR. The repertoire holds about 38,000 clones, with 75% to 80% as singletons. The specimen was PBMCs, collected from a glioma patient whose treatment included an IDH1 peptide vaccine. The source is a man aged 35-49 years with glioma.

The genes are TRBV29-1 and TRBJ1-4; 11 positions agree with TRBD1. CDR1 and CDR2 (germline): SQVTM, ANQGSEA. The CDR3 is made up of 16 amino acids. Losses at the gene ends were 7 bases for V and 7 bases for J; bases not matched to a gene: 14. For the CDR3, the DNA is TGCAGCGCTACGACCGGGACAGGGGGAGTCGGTGAAAAACTGTTTTTT. It encodes CSATTGTGGVGEKLFF.

The chain is built from TRBV2 and TRBJ1-2, with a possible D match to TRBD1 (5 bases). From germline, CDR1 is SNHLY and CDR2 FYNNEI. The CDR3 extends over 16 amino acids. Trimming shortened V by 6 bases and J by 2 bases, and 19 bases separated the two germline ends. CDR3 in DNA: TGTGCCAGCAGGGGGAGGGGCAGCCAGACAAACTATGGCTACACCTTC. Amino acids: CASRGRGSQTNYGYTF.

The rearrangement joins TRBV7-9 to TRBJ2-3; either TRBD1 or TRBD2 may supply D (6 bases each). The CDR3 has 14 amino acids. Germline assignment: CDR1 SEHNR and CDR2 FQNEAQ (reference sequence). V gave up 3 bases and J gave up 7 bases, with 14 bases separating them. The CDR3 nucleotides read TGTGCCAGCAGCTTCGGCAGGGGAGGCAATACGCAGTATTTT. As protein: CASSFGRGGNTQYF.

This clone was seen only once. The chain links TRBV25-1 to TRBJ2-7; D is ambiguous. Germline CDR1 and CDR2: MGHDK and SYGVNS. Trimming pared 3 bases from V and 2 bases from J, leaving 8 bases between. The CDR3 has 13 residues. The CDR3 here is CASSENIAYEQYF. CDR3 in DNA: TGTGCCAGCAGTGAGAACATAGCCTACGAGCAGTACTTC.

This clone appeared a few times. The chain combines TRBV15 with TRBJ2-7, with a possible D match to TRBD1 (5 bases). The CDR3 extends over 14 amino acids. Germline loops: CDR1 LNHNV, CDR2 YYDKDF (reference sequence). The germline V and J ends were trimmed by 1 base and 0 bases, with 7 bases remaining between them. The DNA of the CDR3 is TGTGCCACCAGCAGAGGAGACAGCTCCTACGAGCAGTACTTC. Its protein is CATSRGDSSYEQYF. Filled out from reference TRBV15 and TRBJ2-7, the complete variable domain reads DAMVIQNPRYQVTQFGKPVTLSCSQTLNHNVMYWYQQKSSQAPKLLFHYYDKDFNNEADTPDNFQSRRPNTSFCFLDIRSPGLGDTAMYLCATSRGDSSYEQYFGPGTRLTVT.

This sequence joins TRBV14 and TRBJ1-1, with D possibly TRBD1 on 6 matching bases. V lost 2 bases and J lost 1, with 11 bases in between. Germline CDR1 and CDR2: SGHDN and FVKESK. The CDR3 has 15 residues. The CDR3 is CASSQQGHQNTEAFF. As DNA, the CDR3 is TGTGCCAGCAGCCAACAGGGACACCAGAACACTGAAGCTTTCTTT.

The chain is built from TRBV18 and TRBJ1-4; maybe TRBD1 (5 bases). From germline, CDR1 is KGHSH and CDR2 LQKENI. The CDR3 has 13 residues. Trimming shortened V by 6 bases and J by 8 bases, and 13 bases separated the two germline ends. CDR3 loop: CASSQSWGEKLFF. The DNA of the CDR3 is TGTGCCAGCTCTCAGAGTTGGGGGGAAAAACTGTTTTTT.

The sample holds a few counts of this clone. The chain recombines TRBV5-1 with TRBJ1-4, with a possible D match to TRBD1 (5 bases). CDR1 and CDR2 from the germline V gene are SGHRS and YFSETQ. The CDR3 length is 15 residues. Trimming cost V 0 bases and J 2 bases, with 8 bases left between them. DNA for the CDR3: TGCGCCAGCAGCTTGGGGGGCAGGACTAATGAAAAACTGTTTTTT. This encodes CASSLGGRTNEKLFF.

The V gene is TRBV9, the J gene TRBJ1-2; tentatively, D is TRBD1 (6 bases). Trimming shortened V by 3 bases and J by 4 bases, and 10 bases separated the two germline ends. Germline assignment: CDR1 SGDLS and CDR2 YYNGEE. This CDR3 spans 13 amino acids. The CDR3 DNA is TGTGCCAGCAGCGCACAGGGTTTCTATGGCTACACCTTC. Translated, it gives CASSAQGFYGYTF.

The V gene is TRBV7-9, the J gene TRBJ2-7; weak D call: TRBD2 (6 bases). V dropped 3 bases and J dropped 2 bases, with 11 bases sitting between them. The CDR3 consists of 14 residues. CDR1 and CDR2 from the germline V gene are SEHNR and FQNEAQ (reference sequence). The CDR3 reads CASSFQGGAYEQYF. For the CDR3, the DNA is TGTGCCAGCAGCTTCCAGGGAGGTGCCTACGAGCAGTACTTC.

The chain combines TRBV30 with TRBJ2-1; D remains ambiguous. V lost 2 bases and J 0 bases, leaving 5 bases between the germline ends. The CDR3 loop spans 13 amino acids. Germline values: CDR1 GTSNPN, CDR2 SVGIG (reference sequence). CDR3 DNA: TGTGCCTGGAGTACGAGCTCCTACAATGAGCAGTTCTTC. Translating it yields CAWSTSSYNEQFF.

The chain employs TRBV6-6 and TRBJ2-7, with TRBD2 as a possible D gene (5 bases). Germline V CDR1 and CDR2: MNHNY, SVGAGI (reference sequence). V shed 2 bases and J shed 2 bases, with 13 bases lying between them. The CDR3 extends over 15 amino acids. CDR3 residues: CASSYRGDSPYEQYF. CDR3 DNA: TGTGCCAGCAGTTACCGGGGAGATAGCCCCTACGAGCAGTACTTC.

This clone showed up just a few times. The chain links TRBV2 to TRBJ1-2, with a weak D call TRBD1 (5 bases). The CDR3 spans 13 residues. V lost 4 bases, J lost 8 bases, and 14 bases lay in between. Germline CDR1 reads SNHLY; CDR2 reads FYNNEI. CDR3 sequence reads: CASSAGRDEGYTF. CDR3 nucleotide sequence: TGTGCCAGCAGTGCGGGCAGGGACGAAGGCTACACCTTC.

The chain has TRBV5-1 and TRBJ2-2, with D perhaps TRBD2 (5 bases). Germline CDR1 is SGHRS and CDR2 is YFSETQ. CDR3 length: 16 residues. Trimming shortened V by 2 bases and J by 0 bases, and 11 bases separated the two germline ends. The CDR3 loop reads CASSFSGPTNTGELFF. CDR3 in DNA: TGCGCCAGCAGCTTCAGCGGTCCAACGAACACCGGGGAGCTGTTTTTT.

The chain uses TRBV7-9 and TRBJ1-2; 7 bases are a match to TRBD1. The ends lost 4 bases at V and 1 base at J; junction bases unmatched: 12. This CDR3 has 17 amino acids. Germline V lookup: CDR1 SEHNR, CDR2 FQNEAQ (reference sequence). CDR3 sequence: CASSSVGGTDLNYGYTF. CDR3 DNA: TGTGCCAGCAGCTCGGTGGGGGGGACAGACCTTAACTATGGCTACACCTTC.

The V and J genes are TRBV5-1 and TRBJ2-5; no firm D call. V lost 6 bases, J lost 2 bases, and 11 bases lay in between. This CDR3 is built from 13 residues. Per the germline V gene, CDR1 is SGHRS and CDR2 is YFSETQ. CDR3 amino acids: CASMRSIQETQYF. The CDR3 DNA reads TGCGCCAGCATGCGGTCTATACAAGAGACCCAGTACTTC.

The chain couples TRBV4-2 to TRBJ1-3; 8 bases align to TRBD1. This CDR3 comprises 17 residues. The J segment lost 2 bases and the V segment lost 0 bases, leaving 6 bases of the junction unmatched. Germline-derived CDR1 and CDR2 are LGHNA and YNFKEQ. The DNA of the CDR3 is TGTGCCAGCAGCCAAGACCGGGACAGGCCTCCTGGAAACACCATATATTTT. Amino acids: CASSQDRDRPPGNTIYF.

The CDR3 DNA sequence: TGTGCCAGCAGCCCTAAGGACGGCGGAAACACCATATATTTT. Amino acids: CASSPKDGGNTIYF. The chain combines TRBV4-2 with TRBJ1-3; D is undetermined. V was pared by 4 bases and J by 4 bases, with 11 bases between. The CDR3 is made up of 14 amino acids. The V gene's germline CDR1 is LGHNA and CDR2 YNFKEQ.

The chain carries TRBV9 and TRBJ1-2, with D tentatively TRBD1 (6 bases). Germline assignment: CDR1 SGDLS and CDR2 YYNGEE. CDR3 length: 15 residues. Trimming removed 5 bases from V and 2 bases from J, with 16 bases in between. The CDR3, as DNA: TGTGCCAGCAGAGCACAGGGTAGGGGAAACTATGGCTACACCTTC. Residues: CASRAQGRGNYGYTF.

This chain joins TRBV9 and TRBJ2-4; D unclear. Between the trimmed V and J ends, which lost 0 bases and 0 bases, there was a span of 13 bases. The CDR3 sequence is 17 residues long. Germline V lookup: CDR1 SGDLS, CDR2 YYNGEE. CDR3 loop: CASSVGPGPLAKNIQYF. CDR3 DNA sequence: TGTGCCAGCAGCGTAGGCCCTGGACCGCTAGCCAAAAACATTCAGTACTTC. Full variable domain (rest looked up from reference TRBV9 and TRBJ2-4): DSGVTQTPKHLITATGQRVTLRCSPRSGDLSVYWYQQSLDQGLQFLIQYYNGEERAKGNILERFSAQQFPDLHSELNLSSLELGDSALYFCASSVGPGPLAKNIQYFGAGTRLSVL.

The gene calls are TRBV6-4 and TRBJ2-2, with D possibly being TRBD1 (6 bases). The CDR3 consists of 15 residues. Per germline, CDR1 MRHNA and CDR2 SNTAGT. Between the trimmed V and J ends, which lost 4 bases and 4 bases, there was a span of 13 bases. The CDR3 DNA sequence: TGTGCCAGCAGTGCAGGGGAGCATGGCACCGGGGAGCTGTTTTTT. Its translation: CASSAGEHGTGELFF.

The chain recombines TRBV5-1 with TRBJ2-7; maybe TRBD2 (6 bases). V was cut by 4 bases and J by 2 bases, with 16 bases left in between. CDR3 length equals 15 residues. CDR1 SGHRS and CDR2 YFSETQ come from the germline V gene. CDR3 region: CASSDLPGVAYEQYF. CDR3 sequence (DNA): TGCGCCAGCAGCGATCTTCCGGGGGTCGCCTACGAGCAGTACTTC. Combining the CDR3 with reference TRBV5-1 and TRBJ2-7 gives the whole variable domain KAGVTQTPRYLIKTRGQQVTLSCSPISGHRSVSWYQQTPGQGLQFLFEYFSETQRNKGNFPGRFSGRQFSNSRSEMNVSTLELGDSALYLCASSDLPGVAYEQYFGPGTRLTVT.

The chain uses TRBV2 and TRBJ2-5; D is tentatively TRBD1 or TRBD2 (5 bases each). This CDR3 has 16 amino acids. V was cut by 7 bases and J by 5 bases, with 23 bases left in between. Germline CDR1 and CDR2: SNHLY and FYNNEI. The CDR3 loop reads CASNLPMGRNLETQYF. For the CDR3, the DNA is TGTGCCAGCAACCTTCCAATGGGACGGAACTTGGAGACCCAGTACTTC.

V gene TRBV6-5 combines with J gene TRBJ1-1; a weak D match, TRBD1 (6 bases). The ends were cut back, 7 bases at V and 8 bases at J, with 20 bases in the middle. Germline V gene lookup returns CDR1 MNHEY and CDR2 SVGAGI. The length of the CDR3 is 14 residues. CDR3 in amino acids: CASTPRQVLAEAFF. CDR3 nucleotide sequence: TGTGCCAGCACCCCTCGACAGGTCCTGGCCGAAGCTTTCTTT.

This clone has a single count. The chain recombines TRBV10-3 with TRBJ1-2; TRBD1 matches 11 bases. The J segment lost 8 bases and the V segment lost 2 bases, leaving 4 bases of the junction unmatched. This CDR3 region has 14 residues. The germline V gene encodes CDR1 ENHRY and CDR2 SYGVKD. The CDR3 reads CAISEGQGAKGYTF. The CDR3 DNA reads TGTGCCATCAGTGAGGGACAGGGGGCGAAGGGCTACACCTTC.

V usage is TRBV5-5 and J usage is TRBJ1-1; D unclear. The CDR3 has 14 amino acids. The germline gives CDR1 SGHKS, CDR2 YYEKEE (reference sequence). V lost 4 bases and J lost 7, with 17 bases in between. The CDR3 DNA is TGTGCCAGCAGCGCCGGGATACTGAGCCTTGAAGCTTTCTTT. Amino acid sequence: CASSAGILSLEAFF.

In DNA, the CDR3 is TGTGCCTGGAGTGTACACAGGACTAACTATGGCTACACCTTC. Its protein product is CAWSVHRTNYGYTF. The chain uses TRBV30 and TRBJ1-2, with D possibly TRBD1 on 5 matching bases. Germline V gene lookup returns CDR1 GTSNPN and CDR2 SVGIG (reference sequence). The CDR3 runs 14 residues. V was cut by 0 bases and J by 0 bases, with 8 bases left in between.